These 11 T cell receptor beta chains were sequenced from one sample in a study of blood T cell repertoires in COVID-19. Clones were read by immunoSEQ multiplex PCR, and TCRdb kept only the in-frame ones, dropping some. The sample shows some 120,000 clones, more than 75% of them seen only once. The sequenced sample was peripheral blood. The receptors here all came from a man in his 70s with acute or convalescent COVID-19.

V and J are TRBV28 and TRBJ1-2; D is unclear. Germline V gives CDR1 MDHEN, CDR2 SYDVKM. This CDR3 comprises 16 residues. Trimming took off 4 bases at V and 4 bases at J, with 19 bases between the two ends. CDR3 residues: CASSSAHVPDTYGYTF. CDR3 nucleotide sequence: TGTGCCAGCAGTTCCGCCCACGTCCCAGACACCTATGGCTACACCTTC.

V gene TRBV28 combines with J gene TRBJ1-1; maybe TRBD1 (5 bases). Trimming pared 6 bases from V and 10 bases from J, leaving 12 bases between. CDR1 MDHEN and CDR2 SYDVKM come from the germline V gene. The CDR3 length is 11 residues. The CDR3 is CASRGGVAAFF. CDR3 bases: TGTGCCAGCAGGGGGGGGGTGGCAGCTTTCTTT.

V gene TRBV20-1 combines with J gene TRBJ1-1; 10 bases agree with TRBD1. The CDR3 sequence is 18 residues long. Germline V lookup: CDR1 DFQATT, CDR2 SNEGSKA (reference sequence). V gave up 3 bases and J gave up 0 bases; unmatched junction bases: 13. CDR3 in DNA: TGCAGTGCTAGTGGGCCTGGGACAGGGGTGAGCATGAACACTGAAGCTTTCTTT. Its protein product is CSASGPGTGVSMNTEAFF.

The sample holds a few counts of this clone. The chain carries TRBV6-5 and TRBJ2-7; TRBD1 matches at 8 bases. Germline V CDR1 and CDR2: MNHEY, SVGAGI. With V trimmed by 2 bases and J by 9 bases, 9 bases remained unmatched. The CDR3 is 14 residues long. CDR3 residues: CASSYASRDRSQYF. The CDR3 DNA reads TGTGCCAGCAGTTACGCGTCCCGGGACAGGTCGCAGTACTTC.

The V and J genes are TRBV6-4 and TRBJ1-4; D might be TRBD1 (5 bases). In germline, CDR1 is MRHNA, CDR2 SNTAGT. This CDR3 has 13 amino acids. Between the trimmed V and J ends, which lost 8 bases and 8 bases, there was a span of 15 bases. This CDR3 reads CASSGGNGEKLFF. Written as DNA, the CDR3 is TGTGCCAGCTCCGGGGGAAACGGCGAAAAACTGTTTTTT.

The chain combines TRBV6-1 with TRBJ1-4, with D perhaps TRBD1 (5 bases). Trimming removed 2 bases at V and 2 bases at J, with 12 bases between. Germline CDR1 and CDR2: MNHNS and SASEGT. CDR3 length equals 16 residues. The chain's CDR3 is CASSEHKDKTNEKLFF. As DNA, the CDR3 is TGTGCCAGCAGTGAACATAAGGACAAGACTAATGAAAAACTGTTTTTT.

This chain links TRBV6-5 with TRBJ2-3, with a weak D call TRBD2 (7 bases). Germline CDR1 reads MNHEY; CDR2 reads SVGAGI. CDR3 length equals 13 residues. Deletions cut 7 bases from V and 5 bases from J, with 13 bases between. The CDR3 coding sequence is TGTGCCAGCATGGGGGGGCGGTTAGATACGCAGTATTTT. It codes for CASMGGRLDTQYF.

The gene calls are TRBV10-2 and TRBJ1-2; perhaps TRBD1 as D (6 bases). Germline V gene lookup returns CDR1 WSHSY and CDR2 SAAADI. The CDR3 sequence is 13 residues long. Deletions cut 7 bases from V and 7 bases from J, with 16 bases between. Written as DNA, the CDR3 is TGCGCCAGCACCGCGGGGGGGGCGGGTGGCTACACCTTC. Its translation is CASTAGGAGGYTF.

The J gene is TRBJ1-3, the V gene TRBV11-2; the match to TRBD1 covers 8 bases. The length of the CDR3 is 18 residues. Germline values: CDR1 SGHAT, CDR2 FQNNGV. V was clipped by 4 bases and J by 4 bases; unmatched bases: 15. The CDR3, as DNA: TGTGCCAGCAGCTCGTTATCCGAGCTGACAGGGGAAGGAAACACCATATATTTT. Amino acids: CASSSLSELTGEGNTIYF.

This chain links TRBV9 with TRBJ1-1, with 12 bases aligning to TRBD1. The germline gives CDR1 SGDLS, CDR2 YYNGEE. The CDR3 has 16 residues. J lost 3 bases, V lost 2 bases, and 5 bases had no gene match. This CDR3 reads CASSVGTGGGYTEAFF. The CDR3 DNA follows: TGTGCCAGCAGCGTGGGGACAGGGGGCGGATACACTGAAGCTTTCTTT. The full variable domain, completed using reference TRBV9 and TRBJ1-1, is DSGVTQTPKHLITATGQRVTLRCSPRSGDLSVYWYQQSLDQGLQFLIQYYNGEERAKGNILERFSAQQFPDLHSELNLSSLELGDSALYFCASSVGTGGGYTEAFFGQGTRLTVV.

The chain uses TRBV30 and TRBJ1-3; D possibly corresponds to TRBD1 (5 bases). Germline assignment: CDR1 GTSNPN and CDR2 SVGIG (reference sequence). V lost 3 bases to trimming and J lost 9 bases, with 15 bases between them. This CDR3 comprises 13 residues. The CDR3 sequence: CAWRPFSRATIYF. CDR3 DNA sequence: TGTGCCTGGAGACCATTCTCCAGGGCCACCATATATTTT.